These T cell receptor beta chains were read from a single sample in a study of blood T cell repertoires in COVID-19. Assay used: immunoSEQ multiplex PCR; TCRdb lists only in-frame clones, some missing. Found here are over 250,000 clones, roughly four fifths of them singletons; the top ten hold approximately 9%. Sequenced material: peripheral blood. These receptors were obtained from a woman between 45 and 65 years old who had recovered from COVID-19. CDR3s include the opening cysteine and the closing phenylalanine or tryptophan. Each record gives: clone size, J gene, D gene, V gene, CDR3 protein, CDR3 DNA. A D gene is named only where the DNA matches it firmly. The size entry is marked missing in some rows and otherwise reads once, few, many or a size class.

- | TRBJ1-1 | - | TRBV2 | CASSEVRDTEAFF | TGTGCCAGCAGTGAGGTGCGTGACACTGAAGCTTTCTTT
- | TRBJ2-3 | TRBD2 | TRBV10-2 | CASRPSGGTDTQYF | TGCGCCAGCAGACCTAGCGGGGGCACAGATACGCAGTATTTT
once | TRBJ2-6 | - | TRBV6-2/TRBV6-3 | CASSYPRKTGYSGANVLTF | TGTGCCAGCAGTTACCCTCGAAAGACAGGCTACTCTGGGGCCAACGTCCTGACTTTC
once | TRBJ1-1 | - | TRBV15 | CATSADRMNTEAFF | TGTGCCACCAGCGCCGACAGGATGAACACTGAAGCTTTCTTT
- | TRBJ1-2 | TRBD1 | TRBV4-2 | CASSQEQGAVRKVGGYTF | TGTGCCAGCAGCCAAGAGCAGGGGGCGGTAAGAAAAGTGGGTGGCTACACCTTC
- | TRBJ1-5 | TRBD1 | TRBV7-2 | CASSLVGTGASNQPQHF | TGTGCCAGCAGCTTAGTGGGGACAGGGGCTAGCAATCAGCCCCAGCATTTT
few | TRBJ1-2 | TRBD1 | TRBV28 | CASSLGGGNYGYTF | TGTGCCAGCAGTTTAGGAGGGGGCAACTATGGCTACACCTTC
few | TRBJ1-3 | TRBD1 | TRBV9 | CASSVAGQGTGNTIYF | TGTGCCAGCAGCGTAGCGGGACAGGGGACTGGAAACACCATATATTTT
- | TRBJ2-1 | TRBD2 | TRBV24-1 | CATSDPLAGAYNEQFF | TGTGCCACCAGTGATCCCCTAGCGGGAGCGTACAATGAGCAGTTCTTC
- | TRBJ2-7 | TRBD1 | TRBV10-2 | CASSDPTGGGVSEQYF | TGCGCCAGCAGTGACCCCACAGGGGGCGGCGTTTCCGAGCAGTACTTC
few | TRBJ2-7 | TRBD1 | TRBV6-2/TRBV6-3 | CASSYRFGTGSYEQYF | TGTGCCAGCAGTTACCGATTTGGGACAGGGTCCTACGAGCAGTACTTC
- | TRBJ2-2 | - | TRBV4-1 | CASSQILRTRNTGELFF | TGCGCCAGCAGCCAAATCTTGAGGACAAGAAACACCGGGGAGCTGTTTTTT
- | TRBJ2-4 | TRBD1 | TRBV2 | CASTARGSTAKNIQYF | TGTGCCAGCACTGCCAGGGGGTCTACTGCCAAAAACATTCAGTACTTC
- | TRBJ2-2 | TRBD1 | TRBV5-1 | CASSSGTGGYTGELFF | TGCGCCAGCAGTTCCGGGACAGGGGGGTACACCGGGGAGCTGTTTTTT
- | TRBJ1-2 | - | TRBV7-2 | CASSLSRQTSNYGYTF | TGTGCCAGCAGCTTATCAAGACAGACTTCTAACTATGGCTACACCTTC